The clone carrying this T cell receptor (beta chain) was counted a few times. This specimen comes from a study of T cells in Graves' hyperthyroidism and ophthalmopathy. This CDR3 is 12 amino acids long. The V end was cut by 11 bases, the J end by 4 bases, with 15 bases between. Germline V gives CDR1 SGHVS, CDR2 FNYEAQ. Researchers took RNA transcripts and amplified the TCR beta CDR3 regions from them. With the HTBI primer set, the TCR CDR3 went through a first round of RT-PCR. TCRdb independently ran MiXCR on the multiplex PCR reads; one entry per CDR3 protein. The sample records about 290,000 distinct CDR3 sequences, about 17% being singletons.

The chain links TRBV7-6 to TRBJ2-7; D not resolved. Sequencing used blood. The sequence came from a woman aged 60-75 years with Graves' ophthalmopathy. CDR3 amino acids: CASSSHSYEQYF. In DNA, the CDR3 is TGTGCCTCCTCCAGCCACTCTTACGAGCAGTACTTC.